This is a list of T cell receptor beta chains from one sample in a study of graft-versus-host responses after intestinal transplantation. Measured with immunoSEQ multiplex PCR; TCRdb has only the in-frame clones, and not every one. The table includes over 65,000 clones, approximately 90% detected once. Antigens for these TCRs are unknown. The specimen was unstimulated CD8+ T cells sorted from spleen or lymph node cells, collected before transplant. These receptors were obtained from a human donor who was the organ donor for an intestinal transplant. Each CDR3 is given with its conserved first and last residue. D genes are given only for firm matches. Clone size is given for some rows only: seen once, a few or many times, or a class if the clone is expanded.

v_gene	d_gene	j_gene	abundance	CDR3aa	CDR3nt
TRBV11-3	TRBD1	TRBJ2-7	NA	CASSPRTGGSYEQYF	TGTGCCAGCAGCCCCAGGACAGGGGGCTCCTACGAGCAGTACTTC
TRBV19	NA	TRBJ1-2	NA	CASSMGTFSGYTF	TGTGCCAGTAGTATGGGGACCTTTAGTGGCTACACCTTC
TRBV19	TRBD1	TRBJ1-1	NA	CASSIAGGTEAFF	TGTGCCAGTAGTATCGCAGGGGGCACTGAAGCTTTCTTT
TRBV5-6	NA	TRBJ2-7	once	CASSLVGYEQYF	TGTGCCAGCAGCTTGGTGGGTTACGAGCAGTACTTC
TRBV23-1	NA	TRBJ1-1	NA	CASRRPTRAYRMNTEAFF	TGCGCCAGCCGACGACCTACGAGGGCGTATCGGATGAACACTGAAGCTTTCTTT
TRBV29-1	NA	TRBJ2-5	NA	CSVDWESQETQYF	TGCAGCGTTGATTGGGAATCCCAAGAGACCCAGTACTTC
TRBV2	TRBD2	TRBJ2-7	few	CASLGLDSYEQYF	TGTGCCAGCCTGGGACTAGACTCCTACGAGCAGTACTTC
TRBV7-6	NA	TRBJ2-1	NA	CASSSSGERSYNEQFF	TGTGCCAGCAGCTCCTCTGGGGAGCGGTCCTACAATGAGCAGTTCTTC
TRBV6-5	NA	TRBJ1-5	NA	CASSYPGQGGQPQHF	TGTGCCAGCAGTTACCCAGGCCAGGGCGGTCAGCCCCAGCATTTT
TRBV19	TRBD2	TRBJ2-3	once	CASSILSGGRDTQYF	TGTGCCAGTAGTATCTTATCGGGAGGGCGCGATACGCAGTATTTT
TRBV29-1	NA	TRBJ1-2	NA	CSVKNRGDYGYTF	TGCAGCGTCAAAAATCGGGGGGACTATGGCTACACCTTC
TRBV12-5	TRBD2	TRBJ2-1	NA	CASGFWPGLAGREQFF	TGTGCTAGTGGTTTCTGGCCGGGACTAGCGGGACGTGAGCAGTTCTTC
TRBV4-1	NA	TRBJ1-1	few	CASSHQPLDTEAFF	TGCGCCAGCAGCCACCAGCCCTTGGACACTGAAGCTTTCTTT
TRBV5-6	NA	TRBJ2-5	NA	CASSLVPGEAETQYF	TGTGCCAGCAGCTTGGTCCCAGGGGAGGCAGAGACCCAGTACTTC
TRBV9	NA	TRBJ1-5	NA	CASGTGLGNQPQHF	TGTGCCAGCGGAACAGGTCTCGGCAATCAGCCCCAGCATTTT
TRBV23-1	NA	TRBJ1-5	NA	CASSQLIRAGQPQHF	TGCGCCAGCAGTCAACTTATTAGGGCTGGGCAGCCCCAGCATTTT
TRBV4-1	NA	TRBJ1-1	NA	CASSQDPETGNTEAFF	TGCGCCAGCAGCCAAGATCCAGAGACGGGGAACACTGAAGCTTTCTTT
TRBV11-2	NA	TRBJ1-1	once	CASSLEPEAFF	TGTGCCAGCAGCTTGGAACCTGAAGCTTTCTTT
TRBV19	TRBD1	TRBJ2-3	NA	CASSPLIGTVPDTQYF	TGTGCCAGTAGTCCGCTCATTGGGACAGTCCCAGATACGCAGTATTTT
TRBV5-1	NA	TRBJ2-2	once	CASSLGTAGTGELFF	TGCGCCAGCAGCTTAGGGACCGCGGGCACCGGGGAGCTGTTTTTT
TRBV27	NA	TRBJ2-3	NA	CASSLVGPDTQYF	TGTGCCAGCAGTTTAGTGGGGCCAGATACGCAGTATTTT
TRBV11-2	TRBD1	TRBJ1-1	NA	CASSSGAGGTEAFF	TGTGCCAGCAGTTCGGGGGCAGGGGGCACTGAAGCTTTCTTT
TRBV2	NA	TRBJ2-6	NA	CASIGQSGANVLTF	TGTGCCAGCATTGGACAGTCTGGGGCCAACGTCCTGACTTTC
TRBV5-1	NA	TRBJ2-7	NA	CASSSTGPASYEQYF	TGCGCCAGCAGCTCGACGGGACCGGCCTCCTACGAGCAGTACTTC
TRBV6-1	NA	TRBJ1-5	once	CASSETLMKVGAQPQHF	TGTGCCAGCAGTGAAACTCTTATGAAGGTGGGAGCTCAGCCCCAGCATTTT
TRBV19	NA	TRBJ2-7	NA	CASSMALPMYEQYF	TGTGCCAGTAGTATGGCTCTTCCTATGTACGAGCAGTACTTC
TRBV27	NA	TRBJ1-5	NA	CASSRFSGGWGNQPQHF	TGTGCCAGCAGTAGATTCTCCGGGGGCTGGGGCAATCAGCCCCAGCATTTT
TRBV7-9	NA	TRBJ1-4	NA	CASSLAEAGTDEKLFF	TGTGCCAGCAGCTTAGCGGAGGCGGGAACGGATGAAAAACTGTTTTTT
TRBV28	NA	TRBJ1-3	NA	CASSPRGAGGNTIYF	TGTGCCAGCAGTCCCCGGGGCGCTGGTGGAAACACCATATATTTT
TRBV5-1	TRBD2	TRBJ2-4	NA	CASSGVGTSGENIQYF	TGCGCCAGCAGCGGCGTCGGGACTAGCGGAGAAAACATTCAGTACTTC
TRBV14	NA	TRBJ2-5	NA	CASSQVVGPAGTQYF	TGTGCCAGCAGCCAGGTTGTCGGTCCGGCGGGGACCCAGTACTTC
TRBV5-1	NA	TRBJ2-5	NA	CASSLDWLQETQYF	TGCGCCAGCAGCTTAGACTGGTTACAAGAGACCCAGTACTTC
TRBV6-1	NA	TRBJ2-1	NA	CATRGGPPREAKFF	TGTGCCACCAGGGGGGGCCCCCCTCGTGAGGCCAAGTTCTTC
TRBV6-5	NA	TRBJ2-7	NA	CASSTGHTSSYEQYF	TGTGCCAGCAGTACAGGACATACGAGCTCCTACGAGCAGTACTTC
TRBV15	TRBD2	TRBJ2-7	NA	CATSRDRLAGGEQYF	TGTGCCACCAGCAGAGATAGACTAGCGGGAGGAGAGCAGTACTTC
TRBV27	NA	TRBJ1-6	once	CASSLGYISPLHF	TGTGCCAGCAGTTTAGGTTATATTTCACCCCTCCACTTT
TRBV19	TRBD1	TRBJ1-2	NA	CASSTTGAMAGGYTF	TGTGCCAGTAGTACCACAGGGGCTATGGCCGGTGGCTACACCTTC
TRBV13	TRBD2	TRBJ2-7	NA	CASSLGASGYYEQYF	TGTGCCAGCAGCCTAGGGGCTAGCGGGTACTACGAGCAGTACTTC
TRBV10-3	TRBD2	TRBJ2-1	NA	CAISPTFSLAASYNEQFF	TGTGCCATCAGCCCGACCTTCAGTCTAGCGGCGTCTTACAATGAGCAGTTCTTC
TRBV27	NA	TRBJ2-2	NA	CASSIQGNTGELFF	TGTGCCAGCAGTATTCAGGGGAACACCGGGGAGCTGTTTTTT
TRBV15	TRBD1	TRBJ2-1	NA	CATSSERDSYNEQFF	TGTGCCACCAGCAGTGAACGGGACAGTTACAATGAGCAGTTCTTC
TRBV2	TRBD1	TRBJ2-5	NA	CASSEAGQGNYQHEETQYF	TGTGCCAGCAGTGAAGCGGGACAGGGCAACTACCAGCATGAGGAGACCCAGTACTTC